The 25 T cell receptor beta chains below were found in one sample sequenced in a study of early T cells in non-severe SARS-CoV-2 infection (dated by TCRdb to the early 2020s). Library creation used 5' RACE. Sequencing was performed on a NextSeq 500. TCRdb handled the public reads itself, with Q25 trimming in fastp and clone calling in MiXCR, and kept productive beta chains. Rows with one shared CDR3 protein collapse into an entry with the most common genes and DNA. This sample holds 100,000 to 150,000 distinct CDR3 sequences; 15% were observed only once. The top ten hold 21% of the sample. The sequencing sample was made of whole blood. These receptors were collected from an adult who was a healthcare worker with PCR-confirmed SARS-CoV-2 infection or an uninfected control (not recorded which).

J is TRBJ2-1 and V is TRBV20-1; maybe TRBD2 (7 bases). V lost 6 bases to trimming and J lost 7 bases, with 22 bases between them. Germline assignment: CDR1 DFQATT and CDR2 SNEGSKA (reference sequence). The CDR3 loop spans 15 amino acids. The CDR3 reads CSAQLPGGGKNEQFF. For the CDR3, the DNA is TGCAGTGCCCAACTACCTGGCGGGGGCAAGAATGAGCAGTTCTTC.

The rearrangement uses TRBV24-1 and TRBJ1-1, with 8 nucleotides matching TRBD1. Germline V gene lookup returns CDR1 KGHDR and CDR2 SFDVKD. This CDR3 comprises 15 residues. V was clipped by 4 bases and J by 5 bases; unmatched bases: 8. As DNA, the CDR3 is TGTGCCACCAGTGACGCCCGACAGGGGACGACTGAAGCTTTCTTT. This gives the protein CATSDARQGTTEAFF.

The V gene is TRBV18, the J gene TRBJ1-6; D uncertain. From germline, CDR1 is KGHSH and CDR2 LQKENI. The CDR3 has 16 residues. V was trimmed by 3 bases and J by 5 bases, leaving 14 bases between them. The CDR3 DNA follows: TGTGCCAGCTCACCCTCCGAAACGGCCAATAATTCACCCCTCCACTTT. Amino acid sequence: CASSPSETANNSPLHF.

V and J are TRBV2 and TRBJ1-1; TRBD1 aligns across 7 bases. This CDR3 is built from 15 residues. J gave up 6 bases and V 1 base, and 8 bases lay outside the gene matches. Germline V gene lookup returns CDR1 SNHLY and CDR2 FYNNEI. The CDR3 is CASSEDGQVVAEAFF. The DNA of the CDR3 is TGTGCCAGCAGTGAAGATGGACAGGTGGTAGCTGAAGCTTTCTTT.

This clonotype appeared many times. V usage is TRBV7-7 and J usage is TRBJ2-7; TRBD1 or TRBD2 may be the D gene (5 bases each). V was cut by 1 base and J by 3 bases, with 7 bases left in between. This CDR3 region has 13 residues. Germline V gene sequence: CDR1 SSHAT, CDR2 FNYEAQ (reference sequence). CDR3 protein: CASSLGDGYEQYF. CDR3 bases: TGTGCCAGCAGCTTAGGGGACGGCTACGAGCAGTACTTC.

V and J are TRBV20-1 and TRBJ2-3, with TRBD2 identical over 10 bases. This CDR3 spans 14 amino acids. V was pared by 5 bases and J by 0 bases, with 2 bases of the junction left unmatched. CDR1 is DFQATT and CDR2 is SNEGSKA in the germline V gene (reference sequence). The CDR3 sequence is CSAPSGSSTDTQYF. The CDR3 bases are TGCAGTGCTCCTAGCGGGAGTAGCACAGATACGCAGTATTTT.

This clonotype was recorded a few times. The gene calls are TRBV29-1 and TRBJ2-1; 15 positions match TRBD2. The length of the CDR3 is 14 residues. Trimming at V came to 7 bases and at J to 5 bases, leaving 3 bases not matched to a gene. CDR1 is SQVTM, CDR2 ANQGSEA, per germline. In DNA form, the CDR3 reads TGCAGCGGTCGGACTAGCGGGGGGGACAATGAGCAGTTCTTC. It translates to CSGRTSGGDNEQFF.

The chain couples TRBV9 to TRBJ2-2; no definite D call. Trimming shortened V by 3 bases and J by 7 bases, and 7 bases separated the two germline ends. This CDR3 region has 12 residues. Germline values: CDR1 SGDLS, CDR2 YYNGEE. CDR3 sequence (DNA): TGTGCCAGCAGCGAGGCCATCGGGGAGCTGTTTTTT. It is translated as CASSEAIGELFF.

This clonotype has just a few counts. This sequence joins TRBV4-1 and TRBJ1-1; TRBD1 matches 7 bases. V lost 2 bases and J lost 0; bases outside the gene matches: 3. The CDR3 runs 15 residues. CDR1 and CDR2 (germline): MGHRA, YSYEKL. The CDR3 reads CASSQTGDMNTEAFF. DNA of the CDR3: TGCGCCAGCAGCCAAACAGGGGATATGAACACTGAAGCTTTCTTT.

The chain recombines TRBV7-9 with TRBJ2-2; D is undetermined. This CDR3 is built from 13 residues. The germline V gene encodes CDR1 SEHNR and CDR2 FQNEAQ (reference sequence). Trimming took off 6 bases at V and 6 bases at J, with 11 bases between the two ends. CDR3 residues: CASRSPRAGELFF. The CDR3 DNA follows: TGTGCCAGCAGATCACCCAGAGCCGGGGAGCTGTTTTTT.

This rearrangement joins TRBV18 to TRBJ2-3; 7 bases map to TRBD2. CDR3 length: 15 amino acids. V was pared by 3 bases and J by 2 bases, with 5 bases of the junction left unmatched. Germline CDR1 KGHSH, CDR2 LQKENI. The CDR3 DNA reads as TGTGCCAGCTCACCCTCCCGGGAGGTCACAGATACGCAGTATTTT. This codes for CASSPSREVTDTQYF. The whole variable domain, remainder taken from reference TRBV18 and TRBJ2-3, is NAGVMQNPRHLVRRRGQEARLRCSPMKGHSHVYWYRQLPEEGLKFMVYLQKENIIDESGMPKERFSAEFPKEGPSILRIQQVVRGDSAAYFCASSPSREVTDTQYFGPGTRLTVL.

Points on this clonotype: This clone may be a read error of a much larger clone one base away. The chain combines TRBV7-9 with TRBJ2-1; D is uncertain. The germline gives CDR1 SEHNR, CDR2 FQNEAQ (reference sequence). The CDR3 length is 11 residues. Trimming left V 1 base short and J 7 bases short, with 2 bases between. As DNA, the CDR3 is TGTGCCAGCAGCTTAGAGAATGAGCAGTTCTTC. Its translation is CASSLENEQFF.

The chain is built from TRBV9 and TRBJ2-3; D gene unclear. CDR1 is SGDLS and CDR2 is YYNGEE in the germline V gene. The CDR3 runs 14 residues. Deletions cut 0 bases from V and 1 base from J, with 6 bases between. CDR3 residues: CASSVAPGTDTQYF. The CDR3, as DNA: TGTGCCAGCAGCGTAGCTCCCGGCACAGATACGCAGTATTTT.

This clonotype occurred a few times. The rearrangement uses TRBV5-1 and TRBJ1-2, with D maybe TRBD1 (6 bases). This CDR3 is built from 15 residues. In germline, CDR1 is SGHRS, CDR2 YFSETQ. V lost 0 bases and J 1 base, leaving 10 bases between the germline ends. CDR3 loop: CASSLDPGVNYGYTF. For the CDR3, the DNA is TGCGCCAGCAGCTTGGATCCAGGGGTTAACTATGGCTACACCTTC.

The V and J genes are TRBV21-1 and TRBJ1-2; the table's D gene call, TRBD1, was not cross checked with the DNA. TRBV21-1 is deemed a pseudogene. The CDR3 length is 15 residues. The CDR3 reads CASSKWGSHNYGYTF. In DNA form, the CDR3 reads TGTGCCAGCAGCAAATGGGGCAGTCATAACTATGGCTACACCTTC.

CDR3 coding DNA: TGTGCCAGCAGCCACCGGGACGCAGGAACCTCCGCAGAGTTCTTC. Protein sequence: CASSHRDAGTSAEFF. The chain has TRBV7-9 and TRBJ2-1; D is perhaps TRBD1 or TRBD2 (5 bases each). CDR3 length: 15 amino acids. Trimming stripped 5 bases from V and 14 bases from J, with 25 bases between. Germline V lookup: CDR1 SEHNR, CDR2 FQNEAQ (reference sequence).

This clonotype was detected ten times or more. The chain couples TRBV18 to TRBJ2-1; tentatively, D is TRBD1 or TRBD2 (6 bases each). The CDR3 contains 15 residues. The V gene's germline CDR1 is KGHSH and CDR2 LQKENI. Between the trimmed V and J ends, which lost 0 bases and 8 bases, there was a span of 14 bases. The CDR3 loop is CASSPPGGRGDEQFF. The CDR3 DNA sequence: TGTGCCAGCTCACCACCCGGGGGCCGGGGCGATGAGCAGTTCTTC.

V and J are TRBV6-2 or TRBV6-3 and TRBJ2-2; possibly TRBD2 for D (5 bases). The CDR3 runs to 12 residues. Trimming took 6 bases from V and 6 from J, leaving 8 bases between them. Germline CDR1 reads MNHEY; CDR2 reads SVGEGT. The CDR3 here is CASRERAGELFF. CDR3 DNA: TGTGCCAGCAGGGAGAGGGCCGGGGAGCTGTTTTTT.

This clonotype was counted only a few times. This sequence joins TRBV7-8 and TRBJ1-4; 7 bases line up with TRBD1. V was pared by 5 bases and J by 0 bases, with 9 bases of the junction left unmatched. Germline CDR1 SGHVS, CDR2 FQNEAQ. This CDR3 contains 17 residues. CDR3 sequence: CASSTRQGISTNEKLFF. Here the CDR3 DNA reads TGTGCCAGCAGCACCCGACAGGGTATATCAACTAATGAAAAACTGTTTTTT.

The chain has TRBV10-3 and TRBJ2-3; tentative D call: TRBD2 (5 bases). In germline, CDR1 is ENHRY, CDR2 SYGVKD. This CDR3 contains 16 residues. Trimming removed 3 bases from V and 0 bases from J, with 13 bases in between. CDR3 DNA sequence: TGTGCCATCAGTGAACTTAAAGAGCGGAGCACAGATACGCAGTATTTT. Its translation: CAISELKERSTDTQYF.

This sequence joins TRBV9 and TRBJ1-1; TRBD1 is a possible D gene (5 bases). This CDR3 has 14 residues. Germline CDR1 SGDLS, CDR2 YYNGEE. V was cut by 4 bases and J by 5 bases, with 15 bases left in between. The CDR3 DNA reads TGTGCCAGCAGCCATGGGACTGGCGGGACTGAAGCTTTCTTT. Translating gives CASSHGTGGTEAFF.

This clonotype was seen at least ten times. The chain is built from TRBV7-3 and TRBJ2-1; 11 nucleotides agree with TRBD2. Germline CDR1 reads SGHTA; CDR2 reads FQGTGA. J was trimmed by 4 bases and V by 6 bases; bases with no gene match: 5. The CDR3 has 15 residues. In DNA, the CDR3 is TGTGCCAGCAGATCTAGCGGGGGGACTTACAATGAGCAGTTCTTC. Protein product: CASRSSGGTYNEQFF.

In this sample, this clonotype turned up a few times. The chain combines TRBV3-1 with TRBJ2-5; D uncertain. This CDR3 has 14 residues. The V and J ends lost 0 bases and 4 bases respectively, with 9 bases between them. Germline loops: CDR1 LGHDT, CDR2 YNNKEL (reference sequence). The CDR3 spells CASSQDLPTETQYF. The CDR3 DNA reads TGTGCCAGCAGCCAAGACCTACCAACAGAGACCCAGTACTTC.

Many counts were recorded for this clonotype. The CDR3 nucleotides are TGTGCCAGCAGCCCTCGGCCAGATACGCAGTATTTT. Amino acid sequence: CASSPRPDTQYF. V and J are TRBV11-1 and TRBJ2-3, with no clear D. Trimming pared 5 bases from V and 4 bases from J, leaving 7 bases between. From germline, CDR1 is SGHAT and CDR2 FQDESV (reference sequence). The CDR3 is made up of 12 amino acids.

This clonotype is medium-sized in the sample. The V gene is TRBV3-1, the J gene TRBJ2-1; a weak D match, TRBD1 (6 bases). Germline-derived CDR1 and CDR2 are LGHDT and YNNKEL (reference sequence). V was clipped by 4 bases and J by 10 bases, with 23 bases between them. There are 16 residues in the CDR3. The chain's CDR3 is CASSPPPGTTSREQFF. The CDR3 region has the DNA TGTGCCAGCAGCCCTCCCCCCGGGACAACTAGTCGCGAGCAGTTCTTC.